This T cell receptor (beta chain) was sequenced for a study of blood T cell repertoires in COVID-19 (dated by TCRdb to the early 2020s). The study in broad terms: The collaborator samples originated in the United States, Italy and Spain and spanned the acute and convalescent phases of COVID-19. The prospective study material was composed of cDNA or gDNA derived from T cells, B-cell-depleted T cells, or PBMCs. Subjects who had been exposed to COVID-19, were actively infected with it, or had recovered from it provided the deeply sampled blood TCRbeta repertoires that made up the dataset. The repertoires were released in a freely available public database intended as a resource for research on the immune response to SARS-CoV-2. The samples were drawn from the first 160 participants of the ongoing ImmuneRACE study and from more than 1,000 subjects provided by 6 global collaborators. Sample metadata almost always included a de-identified subject ID, COVID-19 status, age in years and sex. Where available, HLA class I and class II types were obtained from metadata supplied by the sample provider rather than from assay-based typing.

General conclusions and limits of the study: The quantity of clinical and demographic metadata differed by source and by participant and was supplied without curation.

Samples from volunteer blood donors who had recovered from COVID-19 were contributed by a second Seattle source. Each collaborating institution followed its own protocols to collect whole blood in K2EDTA tubes. For TCRbeta analysis, collaborators shipped samples as frozen whole blood, isolated PBMCs, or DNA extracted from either of those sample types. As regards this clone: Its antigen is still unknown. The germline gene is not matched at one end of the junction; a read error may be the cause.

The immunoSEQ Assay, a bias-controlled multiplex PCR, was used to amplify TCRbeta CDR3 regions from genomic DNA. The original methods were these. Nucleated cell counts per sample were estimated from amplification of reference gene primers within the assay. To quantify the absolute abundance of each unique TCRbeta CDR3 rearrangement, sequence reads were collapsed and filtered. For each sample, productive Simpson clonality was calculated as the square root of Simpson's diversity index over productive rearrangements. TCRdb took over this immuneACCESS table, retaining in-frame rearrangements with V and J assigned. Such tables are incomplete; in checked studies, under half of the missing clones stem from an unresolved V gene, and the remainder is unexplained. The V and J calls and the clone size are those of that table, but D and trimming were determined from the DNA. Recorded for this sample are about 220,000 clones; 65% to 85% of them occurred a single time. Jointly, the top ten make up more than 2.5% of the sample.

Via the germline V gene (reference sequence), CDR1 is SSHAT and CDR2 FNYEAQ. The CDR3 holds 14 amino acids from the cysteine to the phenylalanine. Only the CDR3 region is kept as DNA, spanning 42 bases read in frame from base 1. The sequence came from a woman aged 25 to 39 who had recovered from COVID-19. Sequencing was performed on peripheral blood. The V and J segments used are TRBV7-7 and TRBJ2-3, with 8 bases matching TRBD2. The sequence in DNA is TGTGCTAGCAGCCTTAGCGGGATTGCAGATACGCAGTATTTT. Its product reads: CASSLSGIADTQYF.